What follows are 7 T cell receptor beta chains derived from one specimen sequenced in a study of T-cell reconstitution after alpha-beta-depleted transplantation in children. Construction of the TCRbeta library involved unique molecular identifiers. TCRdb called the PCR reads again in MiXCR, with one record for every CDR3 protein. The table shows some 390,000 distinct CDR3 sequences, with 20% occurring only once. This specimen consisted of PBMCs from the stem cell graft donor, obtained from the stem cell graft. The receptor source for this set is a human donor who donated a stem cell graft to a child with acute myeloid leukemia.

The chain employs TRBV12-3 or TRBV12-4 and TRBJ1-2; TRBD1 aligns across 9 bases. Germline trimming cut 6 bases from V and 8 bases from J; bases unmatched to any gene: 10. The CDR3 sequence is 14 residues long. The CDR3: CASSKDRGSRGYTF. The CDR3 DNA is TGTGCCAGCAGCAAGGACAGGGGTTCTAGGGGCTACACCTTC.

At least ten counts were recorded for this clonotype. The rearrangement joins TRBV19 to TRBJ1-1; 8 nucleotides match TRBD1. The germline V gene has CDR1 LNHDA and CDR2 SQIVND (reference sequence). This CDR3 region has 12 residues. V lost 7 bases and J lost 4; bases outside the gene matches: 2. Here the CDR3 reads CASNDRGTEAFF. The CDR3 DNA is TGTGCCAGTAATGACAGGGGCACTGAAGCTTTCTTT. Full variable domain (rest looked up from reference TRBV19 and TRBJ1-1): DGGITQSPKYLFRKEGQNVTLSCEQNLNHDAMYWYRQDPGQGLRLIYYSQIVNDFQKGDIAEGYSVSREKKESFPLTVTSAQKNPTAFYLCASNDRGTEAFFGQGTRLTVV.

The rearrangement uses TRBV20-1 and TRBJ1-4; 7 bases fit TRBD1. Germline V CDR1 and CDR2: DFQATT, SNEGSKA (reference sequence). J lost 8 bases, V lost 3 bases, and 6 bases had no gene match. CDR3 length: 13 amino acids. DNA of the CDR3: TGCAGTGCTAGGTGGAGGGGGCGGGAAAAACTGTTTTTT. This encodes CSARWRGREKLFF.

This clonotype was recorded at least ten times. The rearrangement links TRBV29-1 to TRBJ2-1; 11 bases match TRBD2. The junction had 15 bases not matched to a gene; V was cut back by 7 bases and J by 16 bases. CDR1 is SQVTM, CDR2 ANQGSEA, per germline. The CDR3 contains 13 residues. The CDR3 protein is CSASGRLAGGKFF. As DNA, the CDR3 is TGCAGCGCCTCGGGACGGCTAGCGGGAGGCAAATTCTTC.

The chain joins TRBV28 to TRBJ2-1, with D possibly being TRBD2 (5 bases). Trimming took 2 bases from V and 2 from J, leaving 10 bases between them. The CDR3 contains 15 residues. Looked up from germline, CDR1 is MDHEN and CDR2 is SYDVKM. CDR3 nucleotide sequence: TGTGCCAGCAGTTTAGAGGGCCGGGCCTACAATGAGCAGTTCTTC. As protein: CASSLEGRAYNEQFF.

This chain links TRBV27 with TRBJ2-1; D is possibly TRBD2 (6 bases). The CDR3 totals 18 residues. V lost 2 bases, J lost 0 bases, and 17 bases lay in between. Looked up from germline, CDR1 is MNHEY and CDR2 is SMNVEV (reference sequence). The CDR3 DNA reads TGTGCCAGCAGTTTACCCGGGAGACGACCCCGCTCCTACAATGAGCAGTTCTTC. Encoded protein: CASSLPGRRPRSYNEQFF.

The rearrangement links TRBV12-3 or TRBV12-4 to TRBJ2-1, with a tentative D call TRBD1 (5 bases). The CDR3 extends over 15 amino acids. V lost 6 bases, J lost 5 bases, and 17 bases lay in between. The CDR3 sequence: CASRSGWLGDNEQFF. In DNA form, the CDR3 reads TGTGCCAGCAGGTCCGGGTGGCTAGGGGACAATGAGCAGTTCTTC.